Listed here are 3 T cell receptor beta chains from one sample, sequenced in a study of technical replicates of blood from a few donors. Libraries were prepared by immunoSEQ multiplex PCR; TCRdb keeps only in-frame clonotypes and omits some of them. The sample contains about 79,000 clones, approximately 94% of which appear only once. Material for sequencing was T cells isolated from PBMCs. These TCRs come from a human donor in good health.

V usage is TRBV14 and J usage is TRBJ1-2; TRBD1 matches 7 bases. The CDR3 loop spans 15 amino acids. V trimming: 4 bases; J trimming: 2 bases; junction bases outside the gene matches: 7. Per germline, CDR1 SGHDN and CDR2 FVKESK. The CDR3 loop is CASSPLGQLNYGYTF. In nucleotides, the CDR3 is TGTGCCAGCAGCCCTTTGGGACAGTTAAACTATGGCTACACCTTC.

V gene TRBV2 combines with J gene TRBJ2-1; D is possibly TRBD1 (6 bases). With 6 bases removed from V and 6 bases from J, the gap between germline ends came to 9 bases. Germline lookup yields CDR1 SNHLY and CDR2 FYNNEI. The CDR3 length is 12 residues. Written as DNA, the CDR3 is TGTGCCAGCAGCCGACAGGCCAATGAGCAGTTCTTC. Translating it yields CASSRQANEQFF.

The V gene is TRBV5-1, the J gene TRBJ1-4; 10 bases line up with TRBD1. V lost 4 bases to trimming and J lost 8 bases; unmatched junction nucleotides: 8. The CDR3 spans 15 residues. The germline gives CDR1 SGHRS, CDR2 YFSETQ. CDR3 sequence: CASSRTGTGAEKLFF. Here the CDR3 DNA reads TGCGCCAGCAGCCGGACCGGGACAGGGGCGGAAAAACTGTTTTTT.